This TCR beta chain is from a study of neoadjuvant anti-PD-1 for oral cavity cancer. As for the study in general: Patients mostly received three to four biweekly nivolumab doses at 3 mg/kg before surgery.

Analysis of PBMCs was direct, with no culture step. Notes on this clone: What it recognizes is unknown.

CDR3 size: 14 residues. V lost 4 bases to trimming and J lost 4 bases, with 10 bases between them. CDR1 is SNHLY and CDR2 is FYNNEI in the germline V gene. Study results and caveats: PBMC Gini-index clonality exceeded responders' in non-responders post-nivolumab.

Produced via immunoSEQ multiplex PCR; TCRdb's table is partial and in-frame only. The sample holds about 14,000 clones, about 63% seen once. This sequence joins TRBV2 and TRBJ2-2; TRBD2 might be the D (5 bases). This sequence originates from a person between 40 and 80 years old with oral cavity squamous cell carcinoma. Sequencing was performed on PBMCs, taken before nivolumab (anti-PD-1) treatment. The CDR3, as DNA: TGTGCCAGCAGTGCGAGGGAGCGCACCGGGGAGCTGTTTTTT. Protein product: CASSARERTGELFF.